The T cell receptor (beta chain) described here comes from a study of T cell responses to AZD1222 COVID-19 vaccine (dated by TCRdb to about 2021). Regarding the research as a whole: A total of 233 trial participants underwent TCR sequencing, of whom about 200 received two doses of AZD1222 and some 26 received two doses of the MenACWY control vaccine. Trial participants were enrolled into age subgroups of 18-55, 56-69 and 70-plus years, which contained 148, 28 and 57 TCR-sequenced participants, respectively.

This clone was counted between two and nine times. The antigen this receptor binds is unknown. One base away there is no much larger clone; base qualities are not given. V is pruned by 5 bases and J by 0 bases, leaving 11 bases of the junction without a gene match. For CDR1 and CDR2, the germline V gene lists SNHLY and FYNNEI. From cysteine to phenylalanine, the CDR3 is 19 amino acids long. Of the read, only the CDR3 DNA is kept; its 57 bases are in frame from base 1. The CDR3 regions of human TCRbeta chains were subjected to immunosequencing. The original pipeline was this. TCRs in the repertoires were matched against a reference library of SARS-CoV-2-specific TCRs that had been generated with the MIRA antigen-specificity platform. Breadth meant the fraction of unique TCRs that were SARS-CoV-2-associated, whereas depth meant the fraction of total T cells that were SARS-CoV-2-associated. Each spike-specific TCR was assigned to its reactive spike region and to a CD4 or CD8 class using the MIRA data. Log10-transformed breadth and depth values were compared by one-way ANOVA with Sidak's multiple comparisons tests. Drawn from immuneACCESS, this table holds only the in-frame rearrangements with V and J called that TCRdb kept. Clones are partly lost; checked studies trace under half to an unresolved V gene and leave the rest unexplained. V, J and clone size derive from that table, while D and trimming were established from the DNA sequence. This sample is represented by 100,000 or so clones; roughly 90% of them were singletons. The ten largest account for roughly 3.1% of the sample.

The intended sense of this specimen's time point label: about 28 days (+/-7) after the second vaccine dose. AZD1222 recipients whose second dose came at about 4 weeks and those whose second dose came at about 12 weeks were combined into one group, since spike-specific TCR depth and breadth did not differ between the two schedules. Vaccinee samples came from UK trials COV001 and COV002, including a single-blind randomized controlled phase 2/3 trial of AZD1222 (ChAdOx1 nCoV-19) in healthy adults. Trial participant PBMC samples were collected at day 0 and day 28 after the second dose for TCRbeta chain sequencing. General conclusions and limits of the study: The 56-69-year group was small, and its depth increase did not reach significance, likely because of low power. Because no day 14 peak-response samples were available, the repertoires could be characterized only after the peak T cell response. Nearly half of unique spike-specific TCRs reportedly recognized epitopes outside regions mutated in the B.1.351 and B.1.1.7 variants. Conclusions about previously exposed vaccinees were limited because only 6 or 7 AZD1222 recipients were SARS-CoV-2 seropositive at baseline. Vaccine-associated CD4 TCRs spanned the whole spike protein, with dominant responses in regions 160-218 and 743-854. Participants were mostly white British and included more females than males, and it was suggested by the authors that clonal diversity may have been underestimated. A significant rise in spike-specific TCR breadth and depth was observed after two AZD1222 doses relative to day 0 and relative to MenACWY recipients.

The sequence links TRBV2 to TRBJ1-4, with 11 bases matching TRBD1. The source of this sequence is an adult who received the AZD1222 COVID-19 vaccine. Sequences were derived from peripheral blood, sampled 28 days after the second AZD1222 dose. The nucleotide sequence reads TGTGCCAGCAGTTCCTTGGGGGACAGGGGGACTACAACTAATGAAAAACTGTTTTTT. Translated, it reads CASSSLGDRGTTTNEKLFF.